Given below is one T cell receptor (beta chain) in context. Germline lookup yields CDR1 SEHNR and CDR2 FQNEAQ (reference sequence). The CDR3 is made up of 17 amino acids. V was cut by 5 bases and J by 1 base, with 20 bases left in between. PCR was performed using 60 Vbeta and 13 Jbeta primers. Assay: immunoSEQ multiplex PCR; the TCRdb copy retains only in-frame clones and omits some. The sample yields about 95,000 clones, around four fifths seen once. This sample was taken from a study of cytomegalovirus exposure and HLA in healthy donors. This clonotype originated in a woman aged 40 to 55 in good health and CMV-seronegative. Sequences were obtained from PBMCs. The chain joins TRBV7-9 to TRBJ1-1; D not resolved. CDR3 DNA: TGTGCCAGCAGCCGGGATTCCGCTAAAGGTGGGAACACTGAAGCTTTCTTT. Translating it yields CASSRDSAKGGNTEAFF.